Listed below are T cell receptor beta chains from one sample, sequenced in a study of shared clonotypes between healthy human individuals. Sequenced by immunoSEQ multiplex PCR; TCRdb stores in-frame clones only, minus some. The top ten clones hold roughly 0.61% of a sample with around 980,000 clones, more than 75% of them seen once. Material for sequencing was memory CD4+ T cells from PBMCs. The receptors were gathered from a young man in good health. Some clones in this sample may be carry-over from other donors' samples. CDR3s include the opening cysteine and the closing phenylalanine or tryptophan. A D gene is named only where the DNA matches it firmly. Expanded clones get a size class; other rows say once, few or many, or leave the size out.

D gene	V gene	J gene	clone size	CDR3 DNA	CDR3 protein
-	TRBV28	TRBJ1-5	-	TGTGCCAGCAGTTTGTCGTATAGCAATCAGCCCCAGCATTTT	CASSLSYSNQPQHF
TRBD1	TRBV28	TRBJ1-2	-	TGTGCCAGCAGTATCTCCGGGACAGGGGTAGATGGCTACACCTTC	CASSISGTGVDGYTF
-	TRBV5-4	TRBJ1-2	once	TGTGCCAGCAGCTTGACAGGGAACTCCTATGGCTACACCTTC	CASSLTGNSYGYTF
TRBD1	TRBV5-1	TRBJ1-1	-	TGCGCCAGCAGCTCCCGACCCGGACAGGGGACTGAAGCTTTCTTT	CASSSRPGQGTEAFF
-	TRBV2	TRBJ2-6	-	TGTGCCAGCAGGGAGAGCTCTGGGGCCAACGTCCTGACTTTC	CASRESSGANVLTF
TRBD2	TRBV29-1	TRBJ2-1	-	TGCAGCTCAAAGACCCCGGGACTAGCTGGCAATGAGCAGTTCTTC	CSSKTPGLAGNEQFF
TRBD2	TRBV4-1	TRBJ2-1	few	TGCGCCAGCAGCTCGGGACTAACAAAAAGCTCCTACAATGAGCAGTTCTTC	CASSSGLTKSSYNEQFF
-	TRBV14	TRBJ2-3	-	TGTGCCAGCAGCCTCGTGAGACGACCCGTTACCACAGATACGCAGTATTTT	CASSLVRRPVTTDTQYF
-	TRBV6-5	TRBJ2-5	-	TGTGCCAGCCGAGCAACTCGGTCCCAAGAGACCCAGTACTTC	CASRATRSQETQYF
-	TRBV20-1	TRBJ2-3	-	TGCAGTCCCGCCCGGACAGATACGCAGTATTTT	CSPARTDTQYF
TRBD2	TRBV30	TRBJ2-3	-	TGTGCCTGGAGTGTTGAGGGAACGGGAGGGGATACGCAGTATTTT	CAWSVEGTGGDTQYF
-	TRBV28	TRBJ1-6	-	TGTGCCAGCATCCCTGGGTCAGGGCATAATTCACCCCTCCACTTT	CASIPGSGHNSPLHF
-	TRBV5-1	TRBJ1-2	once	TGCGCCAGCAGCTCCCTCAGGGATGCGGACTATGGCTACACCTTC	CASSSLRDADYGYTF
TRBD2	TRBV9	TRBJ2-1	-	TGTGCCAGCAGCGCAGCTAGCGGGACTTACAATGAGCAGTTCTTC	CASSAASGTYNEQFF
-	TRBV29-1	TRBJ2-3	-	TGCAGCGGCGCCTTGGGGGGAGATACGCAGTATTTT	CSGALGGDTQYF
TRBD2	TRBV5-5	TRBJ2-2	-	TGTGCCAGCATCCGAACCGGGACTAGCGGGAGCGGGGAGCTGTTTTTT	CASIRTGTSGSGELFF
-	TRBV6-5	TRBJ2-6	-	TGTGCCAGCAACTCCCAGCCACGTGGGGCCAACGTCCTGACTTTC	CASNSQPRGANVLTF
-	TRBV30	TRBJ1-1	-	TGTGCCTGGAGTGTAAATCCTCGAATGAACACTGAAGCTTTCTTT	CAWSVNPRMNTEAFF
-	TRBV4-1	TRBJ2-7	-	TGCGCCAGCAGCCCTGAGAGGGTTTTCGGCGCCTACGAGCAGTACTTC	CASSPERVFGAYEQYF
-	TRBV27	TRBJ1-2	few	TGTGCCAGCAGTTTTTCTGAGGGAAACCCGAGCGGACTTGGCTACACCTTC	CASSFSEGNPSGLGYTF
-	TRBV18	TRBJ1-5	once	TGTGCCAGCTCAGCGGAACAGACAAAAAATCAGCCCCAGCATTTT	CASSAEQTKNQPQHF
TRBD2	TRBV5-1	TRBJ2-1	-	TGCGCCAGCAGCTTGATCCCGGGAGGGTCCTACAATGAGCAGTTCTTC	CASSLIPGGSYNEQFF
-	TRBV6-6	TRBJ1-3	-	TGTGCCAGCAGTCCCCTGACTGGAAACACCATATATTTT	CASSPLTGNTIYF
-	TRBV5-1	TRBJ1-2	-	TGCGCCAGCAGCTTGACTACAGGGTGGGATGGCTACACCTTC	CASSLTTGWDGYTF
-	TRBV4-2	TRBJ1-1	-	TGTGCCAGCAGCCAAGGAGATAACACTGAAGCTTTCTTT	CASSQGDNTEAFF
-	TRBV11-2	TRBJ2-7	once	TGTGCCAGCAGCCCAAGTGCCACCGAATACGAGCAGTACTTC	CASSPSATEYEQYF
-	TRBV6-1	TRBJ2-7	-	TGTGCCAGCAGTGAAGATGAGACACGTATAGGCGAGCAGTACTTC	CASSEDETRIGEQYF
-	TRBV4-1	TRBJ2-3	-	TGCGCCAGCAGCCAAGTCCCGACAAGCACAGATACGCAGTATTTT	CASSQVPTSTDTQYF
TRBD1	TRBV28	TRBJ1-2	-	TGTGCCAGCAGTTTAACCGGCAGGGGGGGAGCTAACTATGGCTACACCTTC	CASSLTGRGGANYGYTF
-	TRBV18	TRBJ2-7	few	TGTGCCAGCTCACCACGTCTGACGGGAACCTACGAGCAGTACTTC	CASSPRLTGTYEQYF
TRBD1	TRBV10-3	TRBJ2-7	-	TGTGCCATCAGCCCAGACAGGGGCCACGAGCAGTACTTC	CAISPDRGHEQYF
TRBD2	TRBV6-6	TRBJ2-1	-	TGTGCCAGCGGAAAGCGGGGGAATTACAATGAGCAGTTCTTC	CASGKRGNYNEQFF
-	TRBV6-5	TRBJ2-1	once	TGTGCCAGCGCAGGGAGCTCCTACAATGAGCAGTTCTTC	CASAGSSYNEQFF
TRBD2	TRBV7-2	TRBJ2-7	-	TGTGCCAGCAGCGGCACACTAGCGGCCTACGAGCAGTACTTC	CASSGTLAAYEQYF
-	TRBV10-3	TRBJ1-3	-	TGTGCCATCAGTGTCCCCCCAGGGAGTTCTGGAAACACCATATATTTT	CAISVPPGSSGNTIYF
-	TRBV9	TRBJ2-2	-	TGTGCCAGCAGCCCCCGCGACCGTGACAGCCACAAGAACACCGGGGAGCTGTTTTTT	CASSPRDRDSHKNTGELFF
TRBD1	TRBV7-9	TRBJ2-3	once	TGTGCCAGCAGCCCCTGGACAGGGATTGATGGCACAGATACGCAGTATTTT	CASSPWTGIDGTDTQYF